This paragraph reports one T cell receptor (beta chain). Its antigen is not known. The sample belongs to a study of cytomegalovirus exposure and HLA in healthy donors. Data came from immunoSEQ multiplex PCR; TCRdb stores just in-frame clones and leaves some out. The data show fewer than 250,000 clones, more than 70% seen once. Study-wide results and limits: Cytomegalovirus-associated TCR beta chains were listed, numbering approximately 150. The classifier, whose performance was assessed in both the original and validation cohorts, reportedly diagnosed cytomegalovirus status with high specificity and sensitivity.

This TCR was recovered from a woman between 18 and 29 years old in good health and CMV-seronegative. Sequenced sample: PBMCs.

This chain's CDR3 is CASSAQGARQETQYF. The DNA for the CDR3 is TGTGCCAGCAGCGCTCAGGGGGCCCGGCAAGAGACCCAGTACTTC. The V call is TRBV7-8, the J call TRBJ2-5, with TRBD1 identical over 8 bases. The CDR3 extends over 15 amino acids. The ends lost 5 bases at V and 2 bases at J; junction bases unmatched: 7. CDR1 and CDR2 from the germline V gene are SGHVS and FQNEAQ. Variable domain in full (rest from reference TRBV7-8 and TRBJ2-5): GAGVSQSPRYKVAKRGQDVALRCDPISGHVSLFWYQQALGQGPEFLTYFQNEAQLDKSGLPSDRFFAERPEGSVSTLKIQRTQQEDSAVYLCASSAQGARQETQYFGPGTRLLVL.